This T cell receptor beta chain derives from a study of cytomegalovirus exposure and HLA in healthy donors. Study summary: Out of 350 to 400 genotyped donors, about 80% belonged to the Caucasian-associated ancestry cluster. Study results and limitations: In vitro assays verified that a few CMV-associated chains recognized CMV antigens specifically.

In the PCR, 60 Vbeta and 13 Jbeta primers were used. In the original workflow: Per a later analysis, the number of unique TCR beta chains was around 80 million, of which 8.5 million to 11 million were shared. Produced via immunoSEQ multiplex PCR; TCRdb's table is partial and in-frame only. Clone size and the V and J calls come from that table; the DNA yielded D and trimming. The data show about 160,000 clones, with about 77% seen just once and around 1.3% held by the top ten. As regards this clone: The antigen remains undetermined.

Germline V lookup: CDR1 ENHRY, CDR2 SYGVKD. V lost 5 bases to trimming and J lost 2 bases; unmatched junction nucleotides: 4. The length of the CDR3 is 14 residues. The J gene is TRBJ2-7, the V gene TRBV10-3, with 9 bases lining up with TRBD1. The receptor was isolated from a woman in her 50s in good health and CMV-seronegative. Sequenced: PBMCs. The CDR3 nucleotides are TGTGCCATCAGTACAGGGGGCGGACCCTACGAGCAGTACTTC. Amino acid sequence: CAISTGGGPYEQYF.